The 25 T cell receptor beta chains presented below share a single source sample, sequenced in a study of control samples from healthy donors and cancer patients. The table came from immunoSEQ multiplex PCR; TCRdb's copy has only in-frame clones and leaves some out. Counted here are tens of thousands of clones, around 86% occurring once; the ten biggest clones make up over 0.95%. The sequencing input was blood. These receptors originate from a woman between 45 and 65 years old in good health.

The CDR3: CASLTGWSSYEQYF. The CDR3 nucleotides read TGTGCCAGCCTTACCGGTTGGAGCTCCTACGAGCAGTACTTC. This chain joins TRBV25-1 and TRBJ2-7; D ambiguous. Deletions cut 8 bases from V and 0 bases from J, with 14 bases between. The CDR3 has 14 amino acids. Germline values: CDR1 MGHDK, CDR2 SYGVNS.

The CDR3 DNA reads TGTGCCCCCAACCCGGAAGGGGAACCCGGGTCTGCGAATAGCAATCAGCCCCAGCATTTT. Translating gives CAPNPEGEPGSANSNQPQHF. This chain uses TRBV5-8 with TRBJ1-5; D is possibly TRBD1 (5 bases). This CDR3 is built from 20 residues. Germline CDR1 is SGHTS and CDR2 is YDEGEE. The V gene lost 10 bases and the J gene lost 0 bases, with 32 bases spanning the gap.

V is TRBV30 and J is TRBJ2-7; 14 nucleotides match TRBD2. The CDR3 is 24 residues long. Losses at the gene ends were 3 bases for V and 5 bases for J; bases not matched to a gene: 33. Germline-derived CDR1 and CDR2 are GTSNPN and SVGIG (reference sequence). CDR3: CAWRLKPGTGACYQTSGRDNEQYF. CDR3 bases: TGTGCCTGGAGGCTTAAACCCGGGACAGGGGCTTGTTATCAGACTAGCGGGAGGGACAACGAGCAGTACTTC.

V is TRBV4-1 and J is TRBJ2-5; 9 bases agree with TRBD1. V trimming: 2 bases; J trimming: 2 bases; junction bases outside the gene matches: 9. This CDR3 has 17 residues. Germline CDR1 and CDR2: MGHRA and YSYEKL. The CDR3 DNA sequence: TGCGCCAGCAGCCAACTTAGGGGGGGACAGGGACAAGAGACCCAGTACTTC. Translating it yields CASSQLRGGQGQETQYF.

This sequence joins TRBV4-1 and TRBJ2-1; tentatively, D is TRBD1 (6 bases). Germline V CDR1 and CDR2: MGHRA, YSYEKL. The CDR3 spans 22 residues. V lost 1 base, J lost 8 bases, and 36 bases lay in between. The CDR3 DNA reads TGCGCCAGCAGCCAAGCGTGGACAGAATACGCTCCTATACAGGATACATACGATGAGCAGTTCTTC. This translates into CASSQAWTEYAPIQDTYDEQFF.

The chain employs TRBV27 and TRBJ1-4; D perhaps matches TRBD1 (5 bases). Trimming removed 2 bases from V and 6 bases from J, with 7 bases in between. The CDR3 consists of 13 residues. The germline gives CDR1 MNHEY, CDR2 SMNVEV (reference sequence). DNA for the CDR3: TGTGCCAGCAGTTTACAGGGCGATGAAAAACTGTTTTTT. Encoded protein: CASSLQGDEKLFF.

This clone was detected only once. CDR3 DNA: TGTGCCAGCAGTTACTCGACCAGAGGAAACACCATATATTTT. It yields the protein CASSYSTRGNTIYF. The genes are TRBV6-5 and TRBJ1-3, with D unresolved. The V gene's germline CDR1 is MNHEY and CDR2 SVGAGI. This CDR3 is 14 amino acids long. Trimming took 0 bases from V and 4 from J, leaving 7 bases between them.

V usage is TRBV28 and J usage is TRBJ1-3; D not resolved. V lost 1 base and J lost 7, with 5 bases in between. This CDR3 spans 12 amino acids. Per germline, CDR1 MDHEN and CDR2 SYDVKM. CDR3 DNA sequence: TGTGCCAGCAGTTTATATCTGAACACCATATATTTT. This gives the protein CASSLYLNTIYF. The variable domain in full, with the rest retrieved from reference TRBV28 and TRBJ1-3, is DVKVTQSSRYLVKRTGEKVFLECVQDMDHENMFWYRQDPGLGLRLIYFSYDVKMKEKGDIPEGYSVSREKKERFSLILESASTNQTSMYLCASSLYLNTIYFGEGSWLTVV.

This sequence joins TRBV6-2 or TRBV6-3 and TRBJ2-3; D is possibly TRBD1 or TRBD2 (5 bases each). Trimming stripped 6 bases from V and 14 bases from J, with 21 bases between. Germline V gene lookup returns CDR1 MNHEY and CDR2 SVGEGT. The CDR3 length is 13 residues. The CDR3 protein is CASSATGTPNRYF. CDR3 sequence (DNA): TGTGCCAGCAGCGCTACTGGGACCCCGAATCGGTATTTT.

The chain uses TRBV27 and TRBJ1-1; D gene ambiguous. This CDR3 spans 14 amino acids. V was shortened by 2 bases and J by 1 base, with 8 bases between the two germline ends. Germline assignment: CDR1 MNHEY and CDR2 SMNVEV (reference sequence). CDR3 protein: CASSLAHRNTEAFF. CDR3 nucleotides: TGTGCCAGCAGTTTAGCTCACAGGAACACTGAAGCTTTCTTT.

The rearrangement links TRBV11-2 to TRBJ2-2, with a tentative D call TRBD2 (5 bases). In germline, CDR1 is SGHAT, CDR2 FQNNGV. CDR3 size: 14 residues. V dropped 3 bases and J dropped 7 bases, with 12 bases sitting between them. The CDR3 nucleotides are TGTGCCAGCAGCTTGGAAAGAGCGGTCGGGGAGCTGTTTTTT. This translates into CASSLERAVGELFF.

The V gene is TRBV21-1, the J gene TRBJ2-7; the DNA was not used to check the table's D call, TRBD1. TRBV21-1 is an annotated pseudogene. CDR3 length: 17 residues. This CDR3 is CASSKEVLSGQGDEQYF. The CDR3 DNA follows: TGTGCCAGCAGCAAAGAGGTCCTATCGGGACAGGGGGACGAGCAGTACTTC.

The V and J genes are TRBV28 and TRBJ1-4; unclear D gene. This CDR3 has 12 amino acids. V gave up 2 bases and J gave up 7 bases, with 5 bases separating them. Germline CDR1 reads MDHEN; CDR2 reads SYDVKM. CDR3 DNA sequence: TGTGCCAGCAGTTTACCGGGTGAAAAACTGTTTTTT. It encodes CASSLPGEKLFF.

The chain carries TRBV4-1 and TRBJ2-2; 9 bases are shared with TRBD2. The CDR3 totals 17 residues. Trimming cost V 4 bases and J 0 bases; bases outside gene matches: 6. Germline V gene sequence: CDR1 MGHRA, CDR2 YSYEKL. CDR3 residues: CASSPRASGANTGELFF. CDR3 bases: TGCGCCAGCAGCCCGCGAGCTAGCGGGGCGAACACCGGGGAGCTGTTTTTT.

CDR3 nucleotides: TGTGCCAGCAGTTTCCAGGGGGATAGAAATGAGCAGTTCTTC. Encoded protein: CASSFQGDRNEQFF. This chain joins TRBV28 and TRBJ2-1; 7 bases fit TRBD1. This CDR3 contains 14 residues. In germline, CDR1 is MDHEN, CDR2 SYDVKM. The V gene end was trimmed by 3 bases and the J gene end by 7 bases; junction bases not matched to a gene: 6.

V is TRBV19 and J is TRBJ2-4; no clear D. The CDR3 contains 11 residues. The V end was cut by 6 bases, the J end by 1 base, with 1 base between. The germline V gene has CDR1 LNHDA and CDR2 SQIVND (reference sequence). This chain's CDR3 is CASRAKNIQYF. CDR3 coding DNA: TGTGCCAGTAGGGCCAAAAACATTCAGTACTTC. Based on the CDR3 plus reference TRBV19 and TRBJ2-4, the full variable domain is DGGITQSPKYLFRKEGQNVTLSCEQNLNHDAMYWYRQDPGQGLRLIYYSQIVNDFQKGDIAEGYSVSREKKESFPLTVTSAQKNPTAFYLCASRAKNIQYFGAGTRLSVL.

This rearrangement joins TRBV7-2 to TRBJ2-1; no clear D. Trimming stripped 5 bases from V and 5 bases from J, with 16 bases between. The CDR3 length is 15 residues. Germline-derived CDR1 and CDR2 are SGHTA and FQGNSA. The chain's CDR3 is CASSPNRLTHNEQFF. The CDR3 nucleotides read TGTGCCAGCAGCCCTAATAGGCTAACCCACAATGAGCAGTTCTTC.

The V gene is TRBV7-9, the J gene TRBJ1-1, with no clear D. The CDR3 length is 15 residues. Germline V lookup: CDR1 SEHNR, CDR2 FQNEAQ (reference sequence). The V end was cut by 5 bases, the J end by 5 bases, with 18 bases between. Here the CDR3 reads CASSRGGITETEAFF. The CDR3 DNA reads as TGTGCCAGCAGCCGGGGTGGTATTACGGAGACTGAAGCTTTCTTT.

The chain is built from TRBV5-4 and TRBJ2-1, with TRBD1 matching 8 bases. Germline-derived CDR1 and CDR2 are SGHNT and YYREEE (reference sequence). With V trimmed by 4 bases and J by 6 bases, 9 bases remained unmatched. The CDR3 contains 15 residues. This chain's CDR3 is CASSAGRGLGNEQFF. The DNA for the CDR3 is TGTGCCAGCAGCGCCGGCAGGGGGCTGGGCAATGAGCAGTTCTTC.

CDR3 sequence reads: CASSYGSRGDNEKLFF. Written as DNA, the CDR3 is TGTGCCAGCAGTTACGGTTCCAGGGGGGATAATGAAAAACTGTTTTTT. The genes are TRBV6-6 and TRBJ1-4, with 7 positions matching TRBD1. CDR1 MNHNY and CDR2 SVGAGI come from the germline V gene (reference sequence). Losses at the gene ends were 2 bases for V and 4 bases for J; bases not matched to a gene: 7. There are 16 residues in the CDR3.

CDR3 sequence reads: CASSLEVTQPQHF. Written as DNA, the CDR3 is TGTGCCAGCAGCTTGGAGGTTACTCAGCCCCAGCATTTT. The rearrangement links TRBV7-8 to TRBJ1-5, with no clear D. Germline CDR1 and CDR2: SGHVS and FQNEAQ. The CDR3 is made up of 13 amino acids. Trimming took 3 bases from V and 6 from J, leaving 9 bases between them.

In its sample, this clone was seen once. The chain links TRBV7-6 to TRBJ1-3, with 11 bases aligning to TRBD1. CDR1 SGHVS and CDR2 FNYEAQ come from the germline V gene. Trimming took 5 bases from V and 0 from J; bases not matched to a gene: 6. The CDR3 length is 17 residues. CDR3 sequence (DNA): TGTGCCAGCAGCCCGGGACAGGGGGGAATCTCTGGAAACACCATATATTTT. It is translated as CASSPGQGGISGNTIYF.

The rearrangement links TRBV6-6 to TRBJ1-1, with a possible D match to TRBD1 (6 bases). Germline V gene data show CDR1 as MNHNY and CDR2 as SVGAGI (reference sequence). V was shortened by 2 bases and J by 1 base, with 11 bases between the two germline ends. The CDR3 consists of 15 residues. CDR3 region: CASSYDLGQNTEAFF. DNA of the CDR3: TGTGCCAGCAGTTACGACTTGGGACAGAACACTGAAGCTTTCTTT.

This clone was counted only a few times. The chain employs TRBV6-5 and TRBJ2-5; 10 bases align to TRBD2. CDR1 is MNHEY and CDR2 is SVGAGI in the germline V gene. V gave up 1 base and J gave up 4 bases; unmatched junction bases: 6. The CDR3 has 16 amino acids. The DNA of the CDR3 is TGTGCCAGCAGTTACTTCGGTAGCGGGAGGAGAGAGACCCAGTACTTC. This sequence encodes CASSYFGSGRRETQYF.

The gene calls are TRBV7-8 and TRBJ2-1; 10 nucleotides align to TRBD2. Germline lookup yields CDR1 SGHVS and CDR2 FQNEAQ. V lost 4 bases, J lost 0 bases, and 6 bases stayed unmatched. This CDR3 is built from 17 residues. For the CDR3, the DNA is TGTGCCAGCAGCTCTAGCGGGGGCCTCAGCTCCTACAATGAGCAGTTCTTC. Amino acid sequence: CASSSSGGLSSYNEQFF.